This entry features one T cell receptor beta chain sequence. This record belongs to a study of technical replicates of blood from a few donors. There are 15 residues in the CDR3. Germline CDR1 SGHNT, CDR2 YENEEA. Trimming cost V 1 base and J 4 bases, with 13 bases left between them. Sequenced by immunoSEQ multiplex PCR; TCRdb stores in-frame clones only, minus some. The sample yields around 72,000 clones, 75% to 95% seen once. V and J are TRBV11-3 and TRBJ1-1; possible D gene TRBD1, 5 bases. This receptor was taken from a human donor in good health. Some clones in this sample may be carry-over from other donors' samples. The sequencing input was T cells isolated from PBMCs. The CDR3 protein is CASSLGGRVTTEAFF. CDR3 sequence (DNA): TGTGCCAGCAGCTTAGGGGGCAGGGTGACCACTGAAGCTTTCTTT.